This T cell receptor (beta chain) emerged from a study of blood T cell repertoires in COVID-19. Study in general: COVID-19 samples from acute and convalescent phases originated in the United States, Italy and Spain. Sample material is recorded as cDNA or gDNA derived from T cells, B-cell-depleted T cells, or PBMCs.

Measured with immunoSEQ multiplex PCR; TCRdb has only the in-frame clones, and not every one. The table lists 240,000 or so clones, 85% to 90% of them singletons. Study members were between about 18 and 90 years old and lived in 24 US regions. Categorization into cohorts depended on clinical history that participants reported. Trimming removed 6 bases at V and 0 bases at J, with 17 bases between. Germline V gives CDR1 SGHTA, CDR2 FQGTGA. The CDR3 sequence is 16 residues long. Sequencing was performed on PBMCs or T cells enriched from blood (not recorded which). The chain uses TRBV7-3 and TRBJ1-1, with a possible D match to TRBD1 (5 bases). The sequence came from a man aged 40-50 years who had recovered from COVID-19. In DNA form, the CDR3 reads TGTGCCAGCAGTCAAGGGTTTTTGGGGCTGAACACTGAAGCTTTCTTT. Translating gives CASSQGFLGLNTEAFF.